This TCR beta chain was sequenced for a study of blood T cell repertoires in COVID-19. Study-wide background: COVID-19 samples from acute and convalescent phases originated in the United States, Italy and Spain. T cells, B-cell-depleted T cells, or PBMCs provided the cDNA or gDNA that served as material.

This table comes from immunoSEQ multiplex PCR, and its TCRdb copy is limited to in-frame clones, with some not included. Of fewer than 150,000 clones in the sample, more than 75% are singletons; the top ten hold around 5.4%. This CDR3 spans 16 amino acids. Germline lookup yields CDR1 LNHDA and CDR2 SQIVND (reference sequence). V was cut by 11 bases and J by 1 base, with 23 bases left in between. The sequencing input was peripheral blood. The receptor's source is a human donor in a cohort sampled during active COVID-19. This sequence joins TRBV19 and TRBJ1-1; D is perhaps TRBD1 (6 bases). The CDR3: CAVSSGGRHPNTEAFF. CDR3 nucleotides: TGTGCCGTCAGCTCGGGGGGGCGACACCCGAACACTGAAGCTTTCTTT.